This T cell receptor (beta chain) was recovered during a study of blood T cell repertoires in COVID-19. Background on the study: Acute and convalescent COVID-19 specimens originated in the United States, Italy and Spain.

This CDR3 contains 11 residues. V was clipped by 8 bases and J by 5 bases, with 9 bases between them. The germline gives CDR1 KGHSH, CDR2 LQKENI. Enrollees, about 18 to 89 years old, lived in about two dozen US areas. Sequenced by immunoSEQ multiplex PCR; TCRdb stores in-frame clones only, minus some. The table shows around 390,000 clones, with 80% to 90% occurring only once. The rearrangement uses TRBV18 and TRBJ1-1, with D unresolved. The sequence was obtained from a woman in her forties or fifties who had recovered from COVID-19. Source material: PBMCs or T cells enriched from blood (not recorded which). The CDR3 sequence: CASRGETEAFF. DNA for the CDR3: TGTGCCAGCCGCGGTGAAACTGAAGCTTTCTTT.